This paragraph reports one TCR beta chain. The data derive from a study of blood T cell repertoires in COVID-19. The V gene's germline CDR1 is SGDLS and CDR2 YYNGEE. This CDR3 has 16 residues. J gave up 8 bases and V 3 bases, and 12 bases lay outside the gene matches. Participant ages covered about 18 to 95 years across approximately 25 US areas. Self-reported history from a screening survey and questionnaire set each donor's cohort. How the authors handled the data: Reference gene primer amplification yielded estimated nucleated cell counts. The method was immunoSEQ multiplex PCR; TCRdb's version includes in-frame clones alone and lacks a portion of them. That table gives V, J and clone size, and the DNA gave D and trimming. The sample contains about 200,000 clones, 65% to 85% of which appear only once.

The source is a woman aged 30 to 39 who had been exposed to COVID-19. The specimen was PBMCs or T cells enriched from blood (not recorded which). The V call is TRBV9, the J call TRBJ2-3, with 10 bases that match TRBD2. CDR3 coding DNA: TGTGCCAGCAGCGCCCTGAGCGGGGGGGCCAGGTCTACGCAGTATTTT. Translation gives CASSALSGGARSTQYF. The whole variable domain, remainder taken from reference TRBV9 and TRBJ2-3, is DSGVTQTPKHLITATGQRVTLRCSPRSGDLSVYWYQQSLDQGLQFLIQYYNGEERAKGNILERFSAQQFPDLHSELNLSSLELGDSALYFCASSALSGGARSTQYFGPGTRLTVL.